The text below deals with one TCR beta chain. This sample was taken from a study of blood T cell repertoires in COVID-19. The V segment lost 4 bases and the J segment 3 bases; nucleotides outside the gene matches: 2. Germline V CDR1 and CDR2: SGHNT, YYREEE (reference sequence). The CDR3 has 14 residues. Repertoires were generated with immunoSEQ multiplex PCR, while TCRdb's copy carries only in-frame clones and drops some. The table includes about 67,000 clones, just under 80% detected once. Sequenced sample: peripheral blood. This TCR was sampled from a woman in her sixties or seventies with acute or convalescent COVID-19. The rearrangement uses TRBV5-4 and TRBJ2-2, with TRBD2 identical over 8 bases. This CDR3 reads CASSRAGDTGELFF. CDR3 coding DNA: TGTGCCAGCAGCAGAGCGGGGGACACCGGGGAGCTGTTTTTT.